These 3 T cell receptor beta chains were sequenced from one sample in a study of Ad26.COV2.S vaccination and SARS-CoV-2 variants. Produced via immunoSEQ multiplex PCR; TCRdb's table is partial and in-frame only. This sample has about 420,000 clones, with approximately 90% found just once. The treatment: some 20 received Ad26.COV2.S at low or high dose, single or two shots; roughly five received placebo; per-sample allocation not given. Repertoires come from day 63 after the first vaccine or placebo injection. The source was peripheral blood, collected in a trial of Ad26.COV2.S vaccine versus placebo. Receptors were obtained from a person between 18 and 59 years old who received the Ad26.COV2.S COVID-19 vaccine or a placebo.

The rearrangement links TRBV6-5 to TRBJ1-5, with 10 bases lining up with TRBD1. The CDR3 is 16 residues long. J gave up 7 bases and V 4 bases, and 10 bases lay outside the gene matches. The germline V gene encodes CDR1 MNHEY and CDR2 SVGAGI. The CDR3: CASSFRDRGISQPQHF. The CDR3 DNA is TGTGCCAGCAGTTTCCGGGACAGGGGAATCTCGCAGCCCCAGCATTTT.

The V gene is TRBV19, the J gene TRBJ2-7; 10 bases align to TRBD2. V lost 5 bases to trimming and J lost 2 bases; unmatched junction nucleotides: 6. The CDR3 covers 15 residues. Germline V CDR1 and CDR2: LNHDA, SQIVND (reference sequence). CDR3 in DNA: TGTGCCAGTAGTCCCAGCGGGGGGGCTGCCTACGAGCAGTACTTC. This sequence encodes CASSPSGGAAYEQYF. Supplemented by reference TRBV19 and TRBJ2-7, the full variable domain reads DGGITQSPKYLFRKEGQNVTLSCEQNLNHDAMYWYRQDPGQGLRLIYYSQIVNDFQKGDIAEGYSVSREKKESFPLTVTSAQKNPTAFYLCASSPSGGAAYEQYFGPGTRLTVT.

The V and J genes are TRBV28 and TRBJ1-3; D not resolved. The CDR3 runs to 16 residues. From germline, CDR1 is MDHEN and CDR2 SYDVKM. V gave up 4 bases and J gave up 0 bases, with 13 bases separating them. CDR3 in DNA: TGTGCCAGCAGTTCCCCTAGCGGATCCTCTGGAAACACCATATATTTT. It yields the protein CASSSPSGSSGNTIYF.